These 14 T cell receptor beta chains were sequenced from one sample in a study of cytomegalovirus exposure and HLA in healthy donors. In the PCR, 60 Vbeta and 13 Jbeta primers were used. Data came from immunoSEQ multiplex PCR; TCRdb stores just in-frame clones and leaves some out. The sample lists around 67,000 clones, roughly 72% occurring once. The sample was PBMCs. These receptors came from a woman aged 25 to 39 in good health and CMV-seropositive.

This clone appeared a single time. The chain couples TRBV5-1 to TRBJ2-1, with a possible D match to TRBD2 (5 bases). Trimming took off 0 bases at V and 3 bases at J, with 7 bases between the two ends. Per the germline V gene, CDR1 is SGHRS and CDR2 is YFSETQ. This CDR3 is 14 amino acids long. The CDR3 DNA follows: TGCGCCAGCAGCTTGGGACTACTCTACAATGAGCAGTTCTTC. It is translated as CASSLGLLYNEQFF.

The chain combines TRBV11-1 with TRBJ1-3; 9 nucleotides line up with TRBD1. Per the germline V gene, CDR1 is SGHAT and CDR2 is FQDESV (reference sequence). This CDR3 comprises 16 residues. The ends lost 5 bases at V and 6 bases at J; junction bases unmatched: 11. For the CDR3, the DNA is TGTGCCAGCAGCCGATCGACGACAGGGGGAGAAAACACCATATATTTT. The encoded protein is CASSRSTTGGENTIYF.

The CDR3 nucleotides are TGTGCCAGCAGCTTAGCTCAGACTAGCCCAGGTGAGCAGTTCTTC. Its protein product is CASSLAQTSPGEQFF. The chain joins TRBV7-2 to TRBJ2-1; TRBD2 matches 7 bases. The germline V gene encodes CDR1 SGHTA and CDR2 FQGNSA. The trim removed 0 bases at V and 9 bases at J, leaving 8 bases unmatched. This CDR3 has 15 residues.

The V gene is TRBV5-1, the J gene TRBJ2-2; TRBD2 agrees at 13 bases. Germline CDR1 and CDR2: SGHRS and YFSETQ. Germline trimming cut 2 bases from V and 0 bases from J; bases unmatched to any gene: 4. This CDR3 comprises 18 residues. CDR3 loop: CASSLPGLAGANTGELFF. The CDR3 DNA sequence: TGCGCCAGCAGCTTACCCGGACTAGCGGGAGCGAACACCGGGGAGCTGTTTTTT.

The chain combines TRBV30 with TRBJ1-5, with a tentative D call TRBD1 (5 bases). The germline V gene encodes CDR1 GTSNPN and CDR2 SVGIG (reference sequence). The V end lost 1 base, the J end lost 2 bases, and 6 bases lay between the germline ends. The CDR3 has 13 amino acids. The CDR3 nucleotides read TGTGCCTGGAGTGCGACAGGCAATCAGCCCCAGCATTTT. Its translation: CAWSATGNQPQHF.

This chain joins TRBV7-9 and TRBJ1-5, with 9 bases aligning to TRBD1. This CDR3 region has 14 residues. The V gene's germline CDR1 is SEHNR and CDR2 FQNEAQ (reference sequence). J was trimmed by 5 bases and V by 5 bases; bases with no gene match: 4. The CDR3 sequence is CASSPGTGYQPQHF. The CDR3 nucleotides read TGTGCCAGCAGCCCCGGGACAGGGTATCAGCCCCAGCATTTT. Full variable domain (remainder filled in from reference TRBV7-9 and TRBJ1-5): DTGVSQNPRHKITKRGQNVTFRCDPISEHNRLYWYRQTLGQGPEFLTYFQNEAQLEKSRLLSDRFSAERPKGSFSTLEIQRTEQGDSAMYLCASSPGTGYQPQHFGDGTRLSIL.

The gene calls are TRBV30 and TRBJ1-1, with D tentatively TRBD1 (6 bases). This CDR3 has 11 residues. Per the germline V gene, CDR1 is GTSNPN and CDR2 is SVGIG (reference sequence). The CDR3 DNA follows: TGTTCTGGGGCAGCAGGGGTCGAAGCTTTCTTT. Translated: CSGAAGVEAFF. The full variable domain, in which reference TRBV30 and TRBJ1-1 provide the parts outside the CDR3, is SQTIHQWPATLVQPVGSPLSLECTVEGTSNPNLYWYRQAAGRGLQLLFYSVGIGQISSEVPQNLSASRPQDRQFILSSKKLLLSDSGFYLCSGAAGVEAFFGQGTRLTVV.

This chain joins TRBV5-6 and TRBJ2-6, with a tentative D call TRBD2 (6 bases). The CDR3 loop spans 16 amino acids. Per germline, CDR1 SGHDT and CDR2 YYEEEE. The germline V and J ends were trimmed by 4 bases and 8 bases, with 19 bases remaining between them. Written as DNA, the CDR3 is TGTGCCAGCAGCCCCCTGCGGGGAAAGGAGTCCAACGTCCTGACTTTC. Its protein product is CASSPLRGKESNVLTF.

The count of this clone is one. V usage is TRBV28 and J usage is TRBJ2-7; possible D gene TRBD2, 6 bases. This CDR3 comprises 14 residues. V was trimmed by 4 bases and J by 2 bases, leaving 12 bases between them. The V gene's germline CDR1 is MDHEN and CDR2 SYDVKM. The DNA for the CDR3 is TGTGCCAGCAGTTGGCGGGGCCCTCCCTACGAGCAGTACTTC. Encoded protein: CASSWRGPPYEQYF.

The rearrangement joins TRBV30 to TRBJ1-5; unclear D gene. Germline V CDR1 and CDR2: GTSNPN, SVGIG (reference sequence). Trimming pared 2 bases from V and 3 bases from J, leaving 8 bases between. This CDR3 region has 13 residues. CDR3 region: CAWSNRNNQPQHF. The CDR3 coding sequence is TGTGCCTGGAGTAACAGAAACAATCAGCCCCAGCATTTT. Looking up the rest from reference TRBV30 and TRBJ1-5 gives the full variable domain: SQTIHQWPATLVQPVGSPLSLECTVEGTSNPNLYWYRQAAGRGLQLLFYSVGIGQISSEVPQNLSASRPQDRQFILSSKKLLLSDSGFYLCAWSNRNNQPQHFGDGTRLSIL.

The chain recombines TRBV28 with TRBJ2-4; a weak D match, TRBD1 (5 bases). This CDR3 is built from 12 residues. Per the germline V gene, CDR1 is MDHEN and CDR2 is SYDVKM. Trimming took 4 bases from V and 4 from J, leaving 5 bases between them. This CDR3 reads CASSYRKNIQYF. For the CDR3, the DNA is TGTGCCAGCAGTTACAGGAAAAACATTCAGTACTTC.

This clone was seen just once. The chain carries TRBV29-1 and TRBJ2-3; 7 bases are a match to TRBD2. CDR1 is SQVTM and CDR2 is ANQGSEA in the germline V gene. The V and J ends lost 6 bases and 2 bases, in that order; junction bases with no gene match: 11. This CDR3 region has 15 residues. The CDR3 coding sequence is TGCAGCGTGATCCCCGGGACTATCTCCACAGATACGCAGTATTTT. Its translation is CSVIPGTISTDTQYF.

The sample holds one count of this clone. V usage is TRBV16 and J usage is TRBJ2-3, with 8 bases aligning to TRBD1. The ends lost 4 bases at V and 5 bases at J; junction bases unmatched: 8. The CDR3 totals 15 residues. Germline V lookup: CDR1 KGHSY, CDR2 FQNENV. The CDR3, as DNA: TGTGCCAGCAGCCCGTATGACAGGGGTGGAGATACGCAGTATTTT. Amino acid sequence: CASSPYDRGGDTQYF.

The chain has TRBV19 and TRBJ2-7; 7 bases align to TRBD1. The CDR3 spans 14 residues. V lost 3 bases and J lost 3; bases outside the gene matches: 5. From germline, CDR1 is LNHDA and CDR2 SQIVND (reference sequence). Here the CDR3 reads CASSMTGLLYEQYF. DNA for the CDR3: TGTGCCAGTAGTATGACAGGGCTCCTCTACGAGCAGTACTTC.